The clone carrying this T cell receptor beta chain was observed once. Its antigen is as yet unknown. This entry belongs to a study of neoadjuvant anti-PD-1 for oral cavity cancer. General observations from the study: Higher pretreatment blood Treg/Th17 ratios correlated with higher pretreatment blood and lower post-treatment tumor TCRbeta clonality.

Patients had newly diagnosed, untreated stage II-IVA oral cavity squamous cell carcinoma. Germline CDR1 is MNHEY and CDR2 is SVGAGI. CDR3 length equals 13 residues. V was clipped by 6 bases and J by 4 bases, with 12 bases between them. PBMC libraries mostly used about 450 ng of input genomic DNA, with six replicates per sample. TCRdb keeps only in-frame clones here, not all; method: immunoSEQ multiplex PCR. This sample carries 7,200 or so clones, around 77% of them seen once, and the ten largest clones take approximately 3%. Sample: PBMCs, taken before nivolumab (anti-PD-1) treatment. The chain is built from TRBV6-5 and TRBJ1-1; TRBD1 might be the D (6 bases). The source of this sequence is a person between 40 and 85 years old with oral cavity squamous cell carcinoma. In nucleotides, the CDR3 is TGTGCCAGCAGAAGGGGGGTGTCCACTGAAGCTTTCTTT. Encoded protein: CASRRGVSTEAFF.